These 27 T cell receptor beta chains originate from one sample sequenced in a study of radiation and T cells in renal cell carcinoma. Time point of the sample: baseline pretreatment blood. Treatment defined: 15 Gy SBRT to primary tumor, nephrectomy 4 weeks later. Only in-frame clones appear in the TCRdb table, and some are missing; sequencing was by immunoSEQ multiplex PCR. The sample includes tens of thousands of clones, 82% of them seen just once. The source was blood, collected from a patient whose treatment included radiotherapy and nephrectomy. These receptors were obtained from a man aged 55 to 70 with renal cell carcinoma.

The chain combines TRBV7-9 with TRBJ2-3; TRBD2 is a possible D gene (5 bases). V lost 1 base, J lost 1 base, and 12 bases lay in between. This CDR3 has 16 residues. Germline CDR1 reads SEHNR; CDR2 reads FQNEAQ (reference sequence). The CDR3 region has the DNA TGTGCCAGCAGCTTAGTGAGGGCCACGGGCACAGATACGCAGTATTTT. Amino acids: CASSLVRATGTDTQYF.

J is TRBJ1-1 and V is TRBV9; 8 bases are a match to TRBD1. Germline CDR1 and CDR2: SGDLS and YYNGEE. With V trimmed by 0 bases and J by 5 bases, 9 bases remained unmatched. CDR3 length equals 16 residues. In DNA, the CDR3 is TGTGCCAGCAGCGTAGTTCCAGGGGGCGCGAAAACTGAAGCTTTCTTT. This sequence encodes CASSVVPGGAKTEAFF.

This clone has just one count. J is TRBJ2-1 and V is TRBV2; 9 bases match TRBD2. The CDR3 is made up of 14 amino acids. The junction had 3 bases not matched to a gene; V was cut back by 7 bases and J by 2 bases. Germline CDR1 and CDR2: SNHLY and FYNNEI. CDR3 sequence reads: CASMGGRAYNEQFF. CDR3 DNA sequence: TGTGCCAGCATGGGCGGGAGGGCCTACAATGAGCAGTTCTTC.

The CDR3 sequence is CASSFGGNTQYF. DNA for the CDR3: TGTGCCAGCAGTTTCGGTGGGAATACGCAGTATTTT. The gene calls are TRBV27 and TRBJ2-3; D is undetermined. The length of the CDR3 is 12 residues. V was shortened by 3 bases and J by 7 bases, with 8 bases between the two germline ends. Germline CDR1 reads MNHEY; CDR2 reads SMNVEV (reference sequence).

The chain links TRBV28 to TRBJ2-6; 12 bases are a match to TRBD2. CDR3 length equals 18 residues. Germline CDR1 is MDHEN and CDR2 is SYDVKM. The V gene end was trimmed by 5 bases and the J gene end by 7 bases; junction bases not matched to a gene: 12. The CDR3 is CASSPPPPGLAGANVLTF. The CDR3 DNA follows: TGTGCCAGCAGTCCCCCCCCTCCGGGACTAGCGGGCGCCAACGTCCTGACTTTC.

This chain joins TRBV19 and TRBJ2-5, with TRBD2 matching over 9 bases. Looked up from germline, CDR1 is LNHDA and CDR2 is SQIVND (reference sequence). Unmatched junction bases numbered 2, after V lost 3 bases and J lost 3 bases. This CDR3 region has 14 residues. DNA for the CDR3: TGTGCCAGTAGTATGATAGCGGGAGAAGAGACCCAGTACTTC. As protein: CASSMIAGEETQYF.

This clone counts as medium-sized. The sample carries other DNA sequences with the same CDR3. This chain links TRBV7-9 with TRBJ2-2; D is unresolved. Trimming took off 0 bases at V and 5 bases at J, with 7 bases between the two ends. Germline assignment: CDR1 SEHNR and CDR2 FQNEAQ (reference sequence). CDR3 length: 14 amino acids. The CDR3 region has the DNA TGTGCCAGCAGCTTAGCGATGAGTACCGGGGAGCTGTTTTTT. Its translation is CASSLAMSTGELFF.

The V and J genes are TRBV15 and TRBJ2-1; 10 bases match TRBD2. Germline values: CDR1 LNHNV, CDR2 YYDKDF (reference sequence). Losses at the gene ends were 0 bases for V and 2 bases for J; bases not matched to a gene: 4. CDR3 size: 17 residues. The CDR3 DNA follows: TGTGCCACCAGCAGAGATTTAGCGGGAGGAACCTACAATGAGCAGTTCTTC. It is translated as CATSRDLAGGTYNEQFF.

This clone was seen a few times. V is TRBV28 and J is TRBJ1-5; D is ambiguous. The CDR3 is made up of 15 amino acids. Germline V gives CDR1 MDHEN, CDR2 SYDVKM. The ends were cut back, 5 bases at V and 1 base at J, with 12 bases in the middle. Here the CDR3 reads CASSPSTASNQPQHF. CDR3 DNA sequence: TGTGCCAGCAGTCCCAGTACGGCAAGCAATCAGCCCCAGCATTTT.

This chain uses TRBV7-2 with TRBJ2-1; TRBD2 matches 13 bases. From germline, CDR1 is SGHTA and CDR2 FQGNSA. The trim removed 1 base at V and 1 base at J, leaving 7 bases unmatched. This CDR3 comprises 19 residues. CDR3 sequence reads: CASSLGDGLAGASYNEQFF. The CDR3 DNA reads TGTGCCAGCAGCTTAGGCGACGGACTAGCGGGAGCTTCCTACAATGAGCAGTTCTTC.

This rearrangement joins TRBV11-2 to TRBJ2-3, with TRBD2 matching 15 bases. The CDR3 is made up of 17 amino acids. Germline V gives CDR1 SGHAT, CDR2 FQNNGV. V lost 5 bases, J lost 2 bases, and 5 bases stayed unmatched. This CDR3 is CASSTRTSGRATDTQYF. CDR3 bases: TGTGCCAGCAGCACCCGGACTAGCGGGAGGGCCACAGATACGCAGTATTTT.

In its sample, this clone was seen once. The chain couples TRBV9 to TRBJ2-7; 8 bases are shared with TRBD2. J lost 3 bases, V lost 1 base, and 9 bases had no gene match. Germline values: CDR1 SGDLS, CDR2 YYNGEE. This CDR3 is built from 16 residues. The CDR3 sequence: CASSVRTSGAIYEQYF. Here the CDR3 DNA reads TGTGCCAGCAGCGTAAGAACTAGCGGAGCCATCTACGAGCAGTACTTC.

The chain combines TRBV10-3 with TRBJ2-5; TRBD2 agrees at 10 bases. V gave up 10 bases and J gave up 3 bases; unmatched junction bases: 14. CDR3 length equals 16 residues. The germline V gene has CDR1 ENHRY and CDR2 SYGVKD. This CDR3 is CANSAQAGGGKETQYF. The CDR3 coding sequence is TGTGCCAATTCCGCCCAAGCGGGAGGGGGGAAAGAGACCCAGTACTTC.

The genes are TRBV7-8 and TRBJ2-3; TRBD2 is a possible D gene (6 bases). The CDR3 contains 15 residues. V lost 4 bases and J 1 base, leaving 12 bases between the germline ends. CDR1 SGHVS and CDR2 FQNEAQ come from the germline V gene. The CDR3, as DNA: TGTGCCAGCAGCTCTCTTAGCGGACGCACAGATACGCAGTATTTT. Amino acid sequence: CASSSLSGRTDTQYF. Filled out from reference TRBV7-8 and TRBJ2-3, the complete variable domain reads GAGVSQSPRYKVAKRGQDVALRCDPISGHVSLFWYQQALGQGPEFLTYFQNEAQLDKSGLPSDRFFAERPEGSVSTLKIQRTQQEDSAVYLCASSSLSGRTDTQYFGPGTRLTVL.

This clone was picked up a small number of times. V usage is TRBV5-4 and J usage is TRBJ1-1; D gene ambiguous. Trimming cost V 0 bases and J 7 bases, with 10 bases left between them. Germline V lookup: CDR1 SGHNT, CDR2 YYREEE (reference sequence). The CDR3 runs to 13 residues. The CDR3, as DNA: TGTGCCAGCAGCTTGGTCGGAAATCGTGAAGCTTTCTTT. Protein product: CASSLVGNREAFF. The full variable domain, completed using reference TRBV5-4 and TRBJ1-1, is ETGVTQSPTHLIKTRGQQVTLRCSSQSGHNTVSWYQQALGQGPQFIFQYYREEENGRGNFPPRFSGLQFPNYSSELNVNALELDDSALYLCASSLVGNREAFFGQGTRLTVV.

This clone came up a few times. The chain recombines TRBV5-8 with TRBJ2-3; D is unclear. Germline CDR1 is SGHTS and CDR2 is YDEGEE. This CDR3 has 14 residues. With 1 base removed from V and 1 base from J, the gap between germline ends came to 7 bases. CDR3: CASSLSLGTDTQYF. The CDR3 DNA reads as TGTGCCAGCAGCTTGAGCCTAGGCACAGATACGCAGTATTTT.

The chain joins TRBV9 to TRBJ2-3; 7 nucleotides agree with TRBD1. With 3 bases clipped from V and 5 bases from J, the junction kept 9 bases outside the gene matches. This CDR3 is 15 amino acids long. Germline CDR1 reads SGDLS; CDR2 reads YYNGEE. The CDR3: CASSARTGLVDTQYF. CDR3 sequence (DNA): TGTGCCAGCAGCGCTCGGACAGGCCTGGTAGATACGCAGTATTTT.

V is TRBV6-5 and J is TRBJ1-2, with TRBD1 as a possible D gene (6 bases). CDR1 and CDR2 (germline): MNHEY, SVGAGI. Between the trimmed V and J ends, which lost 0 bases and 4 bases, there was a span of 9 bases. This CDR3 has 14 residues. The CDR3 DNA reads as TGTGCCAGCAGTTACTCCGGGACACCCTATGGCTACACCTTC. It specifies CASSYSGTPYGYTF.

V is TRBV28 and J is TRBJ2-1, with 7 positions matching TRBD2. The ends lost 7 bases at V and 9 bases at J; junction bases unmatched: 12. This CDR3 is built from 14 residues. The germline V gene has CDR1 MDHEN and CDR2 SYDVKM. CDR3 region: CASKKRDPIVEQFF. The CDR3 DNA is TGTGCCAGCAAGAAGCGGGACCCTATAGTTGAGCAGTTCTTC.

This chain connects TRBV21-1 to TRBJ1-5; no check of the table's D call, TRBD1, against the DNA was made. TRBV21-1 is designated a pseudogene. The CDR3 sequence is 16 residues long. For the CDR3, the DNA is TGTGCCAGCAGGTTGAAACCAGGGGCTAGCAATCAGCCCCAGCATTTT. Translation gives CASRLKPGASNQPQHF.

V is TRBV7-2 and J is TRBJ2-7, with D perhaps TRBD1 or TRBD2 (6 bases each). Trimming removed 7 bases from V and 3 bases from J, with 22 bases in between. Germline lookup yields CDR1 SGHTA and CDR2 FQGNSA. The CDR3 runs 16 residues. The CDR3 DNA reads as TGTGCCAGCACCCCAGGGCCGGGGGCCGGTTTCTACGAGCAGTACTTC. It specifies CASTPGPGAGFYEQYF.

The chain carries TRBV10-1 and TRBJ1-1; TRBD1 is a possible D gene (5 bases). Germline values: CDR1 WNHNN, CDR2 SYGVQD (reference sequence). CDR3 size: 15 residues. The V and J ends lost 3 bases and 3 bases respectively, with 14 bases between them. This chain's CDR3 is CASSEVGQGHTEAFF. The DNA of the CDR3 is TGCGCCAGCAGTGAAGTCGGGCAGGGCCACACTGAAGCTTTCTTT.

The gene calls are TRBV27 and TRBJ2-3; TRBD2 matches 7 bases. The V segment lost 2 bases and the J segment 8 bases; nucleotides outside the gene matches: 1. The CDR3 is 12 amino acids. From germline, CDR1 is MNHEY and CDR2 SMNVEV (reference sequence). The CDR3 bases are TGTGCCAGCAGTTTACCGGGGGGTACGCAGTATTTT. It codes for CASSLPGGTQYF.

In this sample, this clone turned up a few times. This rearrangement joins TRBV7-9 to TRBJ1-1; possible D gene TRBD1, 6 bases. The CDR3 sequence is 14 residues long. V dropped 0 bases and J dropped 6 bases, with 11 bases sitting between them. Looked up from germline, CDR1 is SEHNR and CDR2 is FQNEAQ (reference sequence). The CDR3 loop is CASSLATGGPEAFF. CDR3 DNA: TGTGCCAGCAGCTTAGCGACAGGAGGACCTGAAGCTTTCTTT.

The chain uses TRBV6-5 and TRBJ2-2, with D uncertain. The CDR3 covers 13 residues. V was shortened by 6 bases and J by 9 bases, with 14 bases between the two germline ends. CDR1 is MNHEY, CDR2 SVGAGI, per germline. CDR3 amino acids: CASSPGSQRELFF. The CDR3 DNA follows: TGTGCCAGCAGCCCTGGGTCACAAAGGGAGCTGTTTTTT.

The chain links TRBV7-9 to TRBJ2-1, with 7 nucleotides matching TRBD1. The J segment lost 0 bases and the V segment lost 3 bases, leaving 2 bases of the junction unmatched. The CDR3 has 15 residues. Germline CDR1 and CDR2: SEHNR and FQNEAQ (reference sequence). CDR3 residues: CASSFYRGSYNEQFF. The DNA of the CDR3 is TGTGCCAGCAGCTTTTACAGGGGCTCCTACAATGAGCAGTTCTTC. The full variable domain, with the rest looked up from reference TRBV7-9 and TRBJ2-1, is DTGVSQNPRHKITKRGQNVTFRCDPISEHNRLYWYRQTLGQGPEFLTYFQNEAQLEKSRLLSDRFSAERPKGSFSTLEIQRTEQGDSAMYLCASSFYRGSYNEQFFGPGTRLTVL.

The J gene is TRBJ1-5, the V gene TRBV30; TRBD1 matches at 7 bases. The CDR3 has 14 amino acids. V lost 4 bases to trimming and J lost 1 base; unmatched junction nucleotides: 4. Germline lookup yields CDR1 GTSNPN and CDR2 SVGIG (reference sequence). CDR3 region: CAWTGGGSNQPQHF. CDR3 sequence (DNA): TGTGCCTGGACAGGGGGGGGGAGCAATCAGCCCCAGCATTTT.